These 24 T cell receptor beta chains share one sample of origin, sequenced in a study of human T cells and chemical hapten exposure. TCRdb recomputed calls from the RACE reads with MiXCR, one row per CDR3 protein. The sample comprises tens of thousands of distinct CDR3 sequences, 8.5% to 12% of which are singletons, and more than 4% rests with the top ten. The time point was: patch test 2, 6 weeks after DPC sensitization. As for treatment: therapeutic diphenylcyclopropenone sensitization with weekly scalp DPC. The sequenced sample was whole blood, obtained in connection with sensitization to the hapten diphenylcyclopropenone (DPC). These TCRs come from a woman aged 50 to 65 with alopecia areata. Some clones in this sample may be carry-over from other donors' samples.

The chain links TRBV18 to TRBJ2-1; TRBD1 agrees at 7 bases. The CDR3 sequence is 14 residues long. The ends lost 2 bases at V and 8 bases at J; junction bases unmatched: 6. The germline CDR1 and CDR2 sequences are KGHSH and LQKENI. The CDR3 sequence is CASSPVQGRDEQFF. As DNA, the CDR3 is TGTGCCAGCTCACCAGTACAGGGGCGGGATGAGCAGTTCTTC. Using reference TRBV18 and TRBJ2-1 for the parts outside the CDR3, the full variable domain is NAGVMQNPRHLVRRRGQEARLRCSPMKGHSHVYWYRQLPEEGLKFMVYLQKENIIDESGMPKERFSAEFPKEGPSILRIQQVVRGDSAAYFCASSPVQGRDEQFFGPGTRLTVL.

This clonotype appeared many times. This sequence joins TRBV20-1 and TRBJ2-5; a possible D gene is TRBD2 (5 bases). The CDR3 has 12 residues. Trimming removed 7 bases from V and 4 bases from J, with 13 bases in between. Germline loops: CDR1 DFQATT, CDR2 SNEGSKA (reference sequence). DNA for the CDR3: TGCAGTGGACGGGGAGAGGGAGAGACCCAGTACTTC. Its translation is CSGRGEGETQYF.

This chain uses TRBV5-1 with TRBJ1-1, with 7 bases aligning to TRBD1. The CDR3 contains 14 residues. The V gene end was trimmed by 6 bases and the J gene end by 4 bases; junction bases not matched to a gene: 9. Germline V gene sequence: CDR1 SGHRS, CDR2 YFSETQ. The CDR3 spells CASNTGTEGTEAFF. The CDR3 DNA reads TGCGCCAGCAACACCGGGACAGAGGGCACTGAAGCTTTCTTT.

This clonotype has ten or more counts. V and J are TRBV14 and TRBJ2-5; D is undetermined. The V gene lost 1 base and the J gene lost 1 base, with 13 bases spanning the gap. From germline, CDR1 is SGHDN and CDR2 FVKESK. This CDR3 spans 16 amino acids. The CDR3 loop is CASSQGNDLFQETQYF. The CDR3 DNA reads as TGTGCCAGCAGCCAAGGGAACGACTTGTTCCAAGAGACCCAGTACTTC.

The table lists this clonotype with a few counts. The chain combines TRBV24-1 with TRBJ2-1; 9 bases line up with TRBD1. This CDR3 is built from 15 residues. Germline CDR1 and CDR2: KGHDR and SFDVKD. After removal of 0 bases from V and 8 bases from J, the junction contained 4 bases not matched to a gene. The CDR3 bases are TGTGCCACCAGTGATTTGACAGGGGGCTTGGATGAGCAGTTCTTC. Translating gives CATSDLTGGLDEQFF.

A few counts support this clonotype. The chain couples TRBV11-2 to TRBJ2-2; 7 bases line up with TRBD1. This CDR3 is 16 amino acids long. The J segment lost 0 bases and the V segment lost 2 bases, leaving 3 bases of the junction unmatched. Germline lookup yields CDR1 SGHAT and CDR2 FQNNGV. The CDR3 DNA reads TGTGCCAGCAGCTTAATGCAGGGGGCGAACACCGGGGAGCTGTTTTTT. It translates to CASSLMQGANTGELFF.

This clonotype was recorded many times. This chain connects TRBV18 to TRBJ1-2, with D tentatively TRBD1 (5 bases). The V end was cut by 3 bases, the J end by 6 bases, with 17 bases between. The germline gives CDR1 KGHSH, CDR2 LQKENI. The CDR3 runs to 15 residues. CDR3: CASSPTEGFFDGYTF. The CDR3 DNA reads as TGTGCCAGCTCACCGACGGAGGGGTTTTTTGATGGCTACACCTTC.

This clonotype was counted ten times or more. The genes are TRBV5-6 and TRBJ2-1, with no clear D. Trimming stripped 3 bases from V and 8 bases from J, with 6 bases between. Germline V gives CDR1 SGHDT, CDR2 YYEEEE. The CDR3 contains 11 residues. CDR3 loop: CASSSRHEQFF. The CDR3 DNA reads TGTGCCAGCAGCTCGAGGCATGAGCAGTTCTTC. Full variable domain (missing parts from reference TRBV5-6 and TRBJ2-1): DAGVTQSPTHLIKTRGQQVTLRCSPKSGHDTVSWYQQALGQGPQFIFQYYEEEERQRGNFPDRFSGHQFPNYSSELNVNALLLGDSALYLCASSSRHEQFFGPGTRLTVL.

This clonotype was counted many times. The chain uses TRBV5-5 and TRBJ2-3; D gene unclear. Germline values: CDR1 SGHKS, CDR2 YYEKEE (reference sequence). The CDR3 has 17 residues. Trimming shortened V by 4 bases and J by 4 bases, and 22 bases separated the two germline ends. The CDR3 reads CASSPGLQPLPSDTQYF. CDR3 DNA: TGTGCCAGCAGCCCAGGATTGCAGCCACTACCTTCAGATACGCAGTATTTT.

The rearrangement uses TRBV6-2 or TRBV6-3 and TRBJ2-2; D possibly corresponds to TRBD1 (6 bases). CDR1 and CDR2 (germline): MNHEY, SVGEGT. V lost 11 bases, J lost 0 bases, and 16 bases lay in between. CDR3 length: 15 amino acids. CDR3 DNA sequence: TGTGCCGGAAGAACAGGGACCTCGAACACCGGGGAGCTGTTTTTT. This sequence encodes CAGRTGTSNTGELFF.

In this sample, this clonotype turned up a few times. This chain joins TRBV6-4 and TRBJ1-2; D is possibly TRBD1 (5 bases). V lost 7 bases, J lost 8 bases, and 17 bases lay in between. The CDR3 contains 13 residues. The V gene's germline CDR1 is MRHNA and CDR2 SNTAGT. The CDR3: CASKGTGPEGYTF. CDR3 bases: TGTGCCAGCAAGGGGACCGGGCCCGAGGGCTACACCTTC.

This clonotype appeared many times. The CDR3 DNA sequence: TGTGCCAGCGAAACCGGGACTAGCGTCTCCGAGCAGTACTTC. Protein product: CASETGTSVSEQYF. V gene TRBV2 combines with J gene TRBJ2-7; 10 bases map to TRBD2. Germline V gene data show CDR1 as SNHLY and CDR2 as FYNNEI. This CDR3 is built from 14 residues. The V gene end was trimmed by 8 bases and the J gene end by 6 bases; junction bases not matched to a gene: 10.

This clonotype was seen at least ten times. This chain links TRBV7-9 with TRBJ2-1, with 7 nucleotides matching TRBD2. The germline V gene encodes CDR1 SEHNR and CDR2 FQNEAQ (reference sequence). The CDR3 has 15 amino acids. V shed 5 bases and J 0 bases; nucleotides not matched to a gene: 4. CDR3 amino acids: CASSLSGNSYNEQFF. The CDR3 DNA reads as TGTGCCAGCAGCCTCAGCGGGAACTCCTACAATGAGCAGTTCTTC.

There are a few counts of this clonotype. This rearrangement joins TRBV29-1 to TRBJ1-1; TRBD1 is a possible D gene (5 bases). The ends were cut back, 4 bases at V and 3 bases at J, with 15 bases in the middle. The CDR3 loop spans 14 amino acids. The V gene's germline CDR1 is SQVTM and CDR2 ANQGSEA. In DNA form, the CDR3 reads TGCAGCGTTGGGTCAGGGAATGGGGACACTGAAGCTTTCTTT. It is translated as CSVGSGNGDTEAFF.

For this clonotype: A much larger clone lies a single base off, so this may be a read error. This chain joins TRBV29-1 and TRBJ2-7; D may be TRBD2 (5 bases). The CDR3 is 13 amino acids. Looked up from germline, CDR1 is SQVTM and CDR2 is ANQGSEA. CDR3: CSVVRAAPYVQYF. The CDR3 nucleotides are TGCAGCGTTGTGCGAGCGGCCCCCTACGTGCAGTACTTC.

The sample holds many counts of this clonotype. The gene calls are TRBV14 and TRBJ2-3, with 9 nucleotides matching TRBD2. From germline, CDR1 is SGHDN and CDR2 FVKESK. CDR3 size: 16 residues. Trimming cost V 1 base and J 2 bases; bases outside gene matches: 4. CDR3 region: CASSQGGRASTDTQYF. CDR3 nucleotides: TGTGCCAGCAGCCAAGGCGGGAGGGCCTCCACAGATACGCAGTATTTT.

The table lists this clonotype with a few counts. This chain uses TRBV7-2 with TRBJ1-5, with 10 nucleotides matching TRBD1. The CDR3 contains 16 residues. J was trimmed by 6 bases and V by 5 bases; bases with no gene match: 10. Germline V gives CDR1 SGHTA, CDR2 FQGNSA. The CDR3 DNA is TGTGCCAGCAGCGTATGGGGGACAGGGGTTTCTCAGCCCCAGCATTTT. This gives the protein CASSVWGTGVSQPQHF.

This chain uses TRBV12-3 or TRBV12-4 with TRBJ1-2; D remains ambiguous. V lost 5 bases and J 12 bases, leaving 19 bases between the germline ends. CDR3 length equals 13 residues. Written as DNA, the CDR3 is TGTGCCAGCAGTCAAGCCGATACCTCAATTCACACCTTC. This codes for CASSQADTSIHTF.

In this sample, this clonotype turned up a few times. The chain has TRBV6-4 and TRBJ2-2; a weak D match, TRBD2 (6 bases). The V and J ends lost 9 bases and 1 base respectively, with 12 bases between them. The CDR3 spans 14 residues. Germline lookup yields CDR1 MRHNA and CDR2 SNTAGT. CDR3 residues: CARKGTENTGELFF. As DNA, the CDR3 is TGTGCCAGGAAGGGGACTGAGAACACCGGGGAGCTGTTTTTT.

Ten or more counts support this clonotype. The V and J genes are TRBV18 and TRBJ1-4, with 9 bases that match TRBD1. The germline V gene encodes CDR1 KGHSH and CDR2 LQKENI. V lost 5 bases and J lost 7; bases outside the gene matches: 5. The CDR3 loop spans 14 amino acids. In DNA, the CDR3 is TGTGCCAGCTCATCGGGACAGGGAGGTGAAAAACTGTTTTTT. Translating gives CASSSGQGGEKLFF.

The chain combines TRBV27 with TRBJ1-5; D is uncertain. The V end lost 3 bases, the J end lost 5 bases, and 11 bases lay between the germline ends. In germline, CDR1 is MNHEY, CDR2 SMNVEV (reference sequence). The CDR3 is 14 residues long. CDR3 sequence (DNA): TGTGCCAGCAGTTTTTCATGGCGGGATCAGCCCCAGCATTTT. Translated: CASSFSWRDQPQHF.

This chain links TRBV23-1 with TRBJ2-3; D remains unclear. Being an ORF, TRBV23-1 has a function that is uncertain. V lost 6 bases to trimming and J lost 2 bases, with 15 bases between them. The CDR3 runs to 15 residues. This chain's CDR3 is CASRAGPDHTDTQYF. The CDR3 bases are TGCGCCAGCAGAGCAGGCCCCGACCACACAGATACGCAGTATTTT.

This clonotype has ten or more counts. The chain is built from TRBV7-8 and TRBJ2-7, with 8 bases fitting TRBD1. Germline V gene data show CDR1 as SGHVS and CDR2 as FQNEAQ. V lost 5 bases, J lost 3 bases, and 6 bases stayed unmatched. This CDR3 region has 14 residues. This CDR3 is CASSRTGTDYEQYF. CDR3 DNA: TGTGCCAGCAGCCGGACAGGGACCGACTACGAGCAGTACTTC. The entire variable domain, with the rest obtained from reference TRBV7-8 and TRBJ2-7, is as follows: GAGVSQSPRYKVAKRGQDVALRCDPISGHVSLFWYQQALGQGPEFLTYFQNEAQLDKSGLPSDRFFAERPEGSVSTLKIQRTQQEDSAVYLCASSRTGTDYEQYFGPGTRLTVT.

This clonotype has a count of ten or more. The V gene is TRBV5-4, the J gene TRBJ2-4, with D possibly TRBD1 on 6 matching bases. The length of the CDR3 is 16 residues. The V end was cut by 0 bases, the J end by 0 bases, with 10 bases between. Germline V gives CDR1 SGHNT, CDR2 YYREEE (reference sequence). CDR3 DNA: TGTGCCAGCAGCTTGGCTGGGACATTAGCCAAAAACATTCAGTACTTC. Translation: CASSLAGTLAKNIQYF.